The rows below give T cell receptor beta chains drawn from one sample of a study of OX40 agonist ivuxolimab in advanced cancers. Measured with immunoSEQ multiplex PCR; TCRdb has only the in-frame clones, and not every one. The data show tens of thousands of clones, around 82% seen once. Specimen: CD4+ or CD8+ T cells sorted from blood, collected in a trial of the OX40 agonist ivuxolimab. All receptors derive from an adult with an advanced solid tumor such as melanoma, head and neck, liver or kidney cancer. Both conserved end residues are part of each CDR3. The D gene is left open where the match is weak. A clone size is listed for some rows: how often the clone was seen (once, few, many), or a class if it is expanded.

d_gene	v_gene	j_gene	abundance	CDR3aa	CDR3nt
NA	TRBV7-6	TRBJ1-1	NA	CASSLFPGTNTEAFF	TGTGCCAGCAGCTTGTTCCCAGGGACTAACACTGAAGCTTTCTTT
TRBD1	TRBV5-4	TRBJ1-1	few	CASSLEPGGITEAFF	TGTGCCAGCAGCTTGGAGCCAGGGGGCATCACTGAAGCTTTCTTT
NA	TRBV14	TRBJ1-1	NA	CASSPETPNTEAFF	TGTGCCAGCAGCCCAGAGACACCAAACACTGAAGCTTTCTTT
TRBD1	TRBV19	TRBJ1-1	NA	CASSTFFGQGDPEAFF	TGTGCCAGTAGCACCTTTTTTGGACAGGGGGACCCCGAAGCTTTCTTT
TRBD1	TRBV6-6	TRBJ2-7	NA	CASRVRDRGQGYEQYF	TGTGCCAGCAGAGTCCGGGACAGGGGGCAGGGATACGAGCAGTACTTC
NA	TRBV5-1	TRBJ2-2	NA	CASSLAGTSTGELFF	TGCGCCAGCAGCCTCGCCGGGACTTCCACCGGGGAGCTGTTTTTT
NA	TRBV7-2	TRBJ2-5	NA	CASGFQRGGQETQYF	TGTGCCAGCGGATTTCAGAGGGGTGGGCAAGAGACCCAGTACTTC
TRBD2	TRBV7-2	TRBJ2-7	NA	CASSLEGSSGGWVYEQYF	TGTGCCAGCAGCTTAGAGGGTTCTAGCGGGGGGTGGGTCTACGAGCAGTACTTC
NA	TRBV5-8	TRBJ2-1	NA	CASSLGDAAMNEQFF	TGTGCCAGCAGCTTGGGGGATGCCGCGATGAACGAGCAGTTCTTC
NA	TRBV20-1	TRBJ1-1	NA	CSAWKRTEAFF	TGCAGTGCTTGGAAGAGGACTGAAGCTTTCTTT
NA	TRBV4-3	TRBJ2-6	NA	CASSPSLNGANVLTF	TGCGCCAGCAGCCCGTCCTTGAACGGGGCCAACGTCCTGACTTTC
NA	TRBV18	TRBJ2-1	NA	CASSPGLPPEEQFF	TGTGCCAGCTCACCGGGACTGCCACCGGAGGAGCAGTTCTTC
TRBD1	TRBV28	TRBJ1-5	NA	CASISGQGPQHF	TGTGCCAGCATTTCGGGACAGGGGCCCCAGCATTTT
NA	TRBV5-4	TRBJ2-1	once	CASSPSGFYNEQFF	TGTGCCAGCAGCCCAAGCGGGTTCTACAATGAGCAGTTCTTC
NA	TRBV18	TRBJ1-1	NA	CASSPPNGRDTEAFF	TGTGCCAGCTCACCCCCAAACGGGAGGGACACTGAAGCTTTCTTT
NA	TRBV7-8	TRBJ1-2	NA	CASSLVGDGYTF	TGTGCCAGCAGCTTAGTAGGGGACGGCTACACCTTC
TRBD1	TRBV5-3	TRBJ1-2	NA	CARSGDRDRGIDGYTF	TGTGCCAGAAGCGGCGACCGGGACAGGGGGATCGATGGCTACACCTTC
NA	TRBV4-1	TRBJ1-2	NA	CASSQVGVANYGYTF	TGCGCCAGCAGCCAAGTAGGGGTGGCTAACTATGGCTACACCTTC
NA	TRBV28	TRBJ1-2	NA	CASSFIAWGYTF	TGTGCCAGCAGTTTCATAGCATGGGGCTACACCTTC
TRBD1	TRBV5-4	TRBJ1-2	few	CASSMGQGAQANYGYTF	TGTGCCAGCAGCATGGGACAGGGGGCTCAAGCTAACTATGGCTACACCTTC
TRBD1	TRBV7-8	TRBJ1-2	NA	CASSLKQGTGAIGYTF	TGTGCCAGCAGCTTAAAGCAAGGGACAGGGGCGATTGGCTACACCTTC
NA	TRBV7-8	TRBJ1-4	NA	CASRPPGHGDEKLFF	TGTGCCAGCAGACCCCCGGGACATGGGGATGAAAAACTGTTTTTT
TRBD2	TRBV4-1	TRBJ2-3	NA	CASSLRTSGGTSTDTQYF	TGCGCCAGCAGCCTGAGGACTAGCGGGGGGACGAGCACAGATACGCAGTATTTT
TRBD1	TRBV5-5	TRBJ1-2	NA	CASTPPGTGASYGYTF	TGTGCCAGCACTCCCCCGGGGACAGGCGCGTCCTATGGCTACACCTTC
NA	TRBV5-4	TRBJ1-6	few	CASSQVGPNNSPLHF	TGTGCCAGCAGCCAAGTGGGGCCTAATAATTCACCCCTCCACTTT
NA	TRBV9	TRBJ2-3	NA	CASSAPDRTDTQYF	TGTGCCAGCAGCGCCCCGGACCGGACCGATACGCAGTATTTT
NA	TRBV25-1	TRBJ2-1	NA	CASGRGRGNNEQFF	TGTGCCAGCGGCCGGGGCCGGGGGAACAATGAGCAGTTCTTC
NA	TRBV10-3	TRBJ1-1	NA	CAISESRGAQRAEAFF	TGTGCCATCAGTGAGTCCAGGGGCGCACAGAGGGCTGAAGCTTTCTTT
NA	TRBV18	TRBJ2-7	once	CASSPDQDGYEQYF	TGTGCCAGCTCACCAGACCAGGATGGTTACGAGCAGTACTTC
TRBD1	TRBV11-1	TRBJ2-5	NA	CASSLKRQGRGTQYF	TGTGCCAGCAGCCTGAAGAGACAGGGAAGAGGGACCCAGTACTTC
TRBD1	TRBV5-1	TRBJ1-1	NA	CASSLGGGAGLGAFF	TGCGCCAGCAGCTTGGGAGGGGGCGCCGGGTTAGGCGCTTTCTTT
NA	TRBV18	TRBJ1-2	NA	CASSPSQGNYGYTF	TGTGCCAGCTCACCAAGTCAGGGAAACTATGGCTACACCTTC
NA	TRBV5-1	TRBJ1-1	NA	CASSPPTTNTEAFF	TGCGCCAGCAGCCCACCGACCACGAACACTGAAGCTTTCTTT
NA	TRBV28	TRBJ1-5	NA	CASRIQGRSNQPQHF	TGTGCCAGCAGGATCCAGGGTAGGAGCAATCAGCCCCAGCATTTT
NA	TRBV28	TRBJ1-2	NA	CASSQDRAYGYTF	TGTGCCAGCAGCCAGGACAGAGCCTATGGCTACACCTTC
NA	TRBV18	TRBJ2-4	NA	CASSPDSNTMTVNF	TGTGCCAGCTCACCGGATAGTAATACGATGACGGTGAATTTC
TRBD2	TRBV5-1	TRBJ2-6	NA	CASSFISGGGAGANVLTF	TGCGCCAGCAGCTTCATATCGGGGGGAGGTGCTGGGGCCAACGTCCTGACTTTC
NA	TRBV6-1	TRBJ2-5	NA	CASSEEDQETQYF	TGTGCCAGCAGTGAAGAGGACCAAGAGACCCAGTACTTC